Detailed here is one T cell receptor beta chain. Its antigen is currently unknown. This entry belongs to a study of cytomegalovirus exposure and HLA in healthy donors. Study outcomes and limitations: V- and J-gene trimming of TCR beta was linked (in a later analysis) to a missense DCLRE1C variant.

The PCR made use of 60 Vbeta and 13 Jbeta primers. The data were produced by immunoSEQ multiplex PCR, yet TCRdb's version contains in-frame clones alone and is incomplete. In the table there are approximately 120,000 clones, over 75% of which are singletons. The CDR3 runs 16 residues. Germline CDR1 reads SGHVS; CDR2 reads FNYEAQ. Trimming stripped 5 bases from V and 3 bases from J, with 18 bases between. Specimen: PBMCs. J is TRBJ2-3 and V is TRBV7-6, with D maybe TRBD2 (7 bases). This receptor was identified in a man aged 18 to 29 in good health and CMV-seropositive. For the CDR3, the DNA is TGTGCCAGCAGCCAACAGGGCGGGAGCTGGACAGATACGCAGTATTTT. Protein product: CASSQQGGSWTDTQYF.